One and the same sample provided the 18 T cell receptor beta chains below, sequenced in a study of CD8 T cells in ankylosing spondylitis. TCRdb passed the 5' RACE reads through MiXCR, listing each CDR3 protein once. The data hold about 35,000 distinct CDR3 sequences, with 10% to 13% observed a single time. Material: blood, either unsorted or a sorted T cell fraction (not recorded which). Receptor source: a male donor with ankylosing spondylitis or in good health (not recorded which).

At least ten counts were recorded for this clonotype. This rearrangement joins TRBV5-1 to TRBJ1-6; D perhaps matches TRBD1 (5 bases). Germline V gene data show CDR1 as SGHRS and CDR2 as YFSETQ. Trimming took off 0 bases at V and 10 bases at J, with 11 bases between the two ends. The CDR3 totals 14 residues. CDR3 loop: CASSLAGSDSPLHF. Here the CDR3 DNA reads TGCGCCAGCAGCTTGGCAGGGTCTGACTCACCCCTCCACTTT.

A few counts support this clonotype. CDR3 in DNA: TGTGCCAGCAGCCGGGGACTACAAATCAATGAGCAGTTCTTC. This translates into CASSRGLQINEQFF. The chain has TRBV6-1 and TRBJ2-1; 7 bases map to TRBD2. J was trimmed by 6 bases and V by 6 bases; bases with no gene match: 8. The V gene's germline CDR1 is MNHNS and CDR2 SASEGT. The CDR3 has 14 residues.

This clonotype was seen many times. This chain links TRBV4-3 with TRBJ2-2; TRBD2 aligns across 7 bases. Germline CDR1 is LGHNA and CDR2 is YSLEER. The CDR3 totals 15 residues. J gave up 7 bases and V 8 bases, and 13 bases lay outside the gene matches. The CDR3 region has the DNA TGCGCCAGCGCCCAGGGAGCGGGAATGGTCGGGGAGCTGTTTTTT. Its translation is CASAQGAGMVGELFF.

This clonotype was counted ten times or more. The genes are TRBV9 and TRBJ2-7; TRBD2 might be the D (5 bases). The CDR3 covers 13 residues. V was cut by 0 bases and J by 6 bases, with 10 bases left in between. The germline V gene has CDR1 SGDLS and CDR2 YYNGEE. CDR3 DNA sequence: TGTGCCAGCAGCGTAGCTCGGGGTGGCGAGCAGTACTTC. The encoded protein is CASSVARGGEQYF.

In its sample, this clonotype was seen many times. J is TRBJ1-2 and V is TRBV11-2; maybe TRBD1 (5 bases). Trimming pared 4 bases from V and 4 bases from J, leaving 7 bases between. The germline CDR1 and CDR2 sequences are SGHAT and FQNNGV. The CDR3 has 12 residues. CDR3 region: CASSSDSYGYTF. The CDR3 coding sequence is TGTGCCAGCAGCTCAGACAGCTATGGCTACACCTTC.

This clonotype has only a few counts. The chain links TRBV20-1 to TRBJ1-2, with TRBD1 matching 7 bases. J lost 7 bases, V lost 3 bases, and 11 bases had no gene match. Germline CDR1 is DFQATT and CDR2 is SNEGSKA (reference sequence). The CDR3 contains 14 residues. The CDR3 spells CSASRETGPGGYTF. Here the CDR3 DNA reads TGCAGTGCTAGTAGGGAGACAGGGCCGGGTGGCTACACCTTC.

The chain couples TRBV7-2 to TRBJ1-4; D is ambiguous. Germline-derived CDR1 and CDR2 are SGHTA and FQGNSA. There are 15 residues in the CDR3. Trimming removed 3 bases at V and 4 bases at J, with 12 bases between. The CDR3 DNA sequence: TGTGCCAGCAGCTTTCTAGGCGGATTTAATGAAAAACTGTTTTTT. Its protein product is CASSFLGGFNEKLFF.

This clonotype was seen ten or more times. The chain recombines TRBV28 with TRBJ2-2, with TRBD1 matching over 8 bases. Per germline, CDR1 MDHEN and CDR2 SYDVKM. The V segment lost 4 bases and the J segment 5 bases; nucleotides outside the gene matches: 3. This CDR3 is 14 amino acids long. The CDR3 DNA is TGTGCCAGCAGTTGGACAGGGAAGACCGGGGAGCTGTTTTTT. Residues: CASSWTGKTGELFF.

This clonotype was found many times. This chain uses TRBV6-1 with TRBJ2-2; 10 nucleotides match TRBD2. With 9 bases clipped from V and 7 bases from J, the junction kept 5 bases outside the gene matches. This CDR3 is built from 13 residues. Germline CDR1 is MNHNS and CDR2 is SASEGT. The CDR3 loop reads CASVAGGIGELFF. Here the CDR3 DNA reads TGTGCCAGTGTAGCGGGAGGTATCGGGGAGCTGTTTTTT.

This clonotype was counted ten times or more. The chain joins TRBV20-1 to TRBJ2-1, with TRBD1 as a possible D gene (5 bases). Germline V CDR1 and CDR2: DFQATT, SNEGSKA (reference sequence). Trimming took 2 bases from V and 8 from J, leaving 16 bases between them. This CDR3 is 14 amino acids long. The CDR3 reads CSARMSGPLDEQFF. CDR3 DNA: TGCAGTGCTAGAATGTCAGGGCCCTTGGATGAGCAGTTCTTC.

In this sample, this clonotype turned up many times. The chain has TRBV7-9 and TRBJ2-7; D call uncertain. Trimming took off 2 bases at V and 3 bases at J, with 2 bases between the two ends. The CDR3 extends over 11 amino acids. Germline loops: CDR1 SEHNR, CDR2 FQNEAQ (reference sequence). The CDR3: CASSLIYEQYF. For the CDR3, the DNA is TGTGCCAGCAGCTTAATCTACGAGCAGTACTTC.

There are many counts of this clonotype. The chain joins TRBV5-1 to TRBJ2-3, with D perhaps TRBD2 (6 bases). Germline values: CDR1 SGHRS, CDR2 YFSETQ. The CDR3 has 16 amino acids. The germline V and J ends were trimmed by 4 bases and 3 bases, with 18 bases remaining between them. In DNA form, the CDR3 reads TGCGCCAGCAGCCTCGGGACTCCATTAAAAACAGATACGCAGTATTTT. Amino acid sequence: CASSLGTPLKTDTQYF.

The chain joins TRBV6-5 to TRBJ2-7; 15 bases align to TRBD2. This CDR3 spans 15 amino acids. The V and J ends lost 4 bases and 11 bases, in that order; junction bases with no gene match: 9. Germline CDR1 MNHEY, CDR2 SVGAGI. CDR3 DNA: TGTGCCAGCAGTTCGGAGGGACTAGCGGGAGGTGAGGAGTACTTC. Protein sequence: CASSSEGLAGGEEYF.

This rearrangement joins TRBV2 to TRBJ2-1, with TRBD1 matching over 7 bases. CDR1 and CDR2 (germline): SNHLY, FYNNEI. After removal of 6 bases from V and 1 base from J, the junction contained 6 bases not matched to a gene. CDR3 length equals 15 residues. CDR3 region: CASRQGTPSYNEQFF. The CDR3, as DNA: TGTGCCAGCAGACAGGGGACCCCGTCCTACAATGAGCAGTTCTTC.

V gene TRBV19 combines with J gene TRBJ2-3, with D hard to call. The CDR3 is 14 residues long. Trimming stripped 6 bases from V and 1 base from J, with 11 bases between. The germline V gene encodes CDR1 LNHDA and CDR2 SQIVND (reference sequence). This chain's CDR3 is CASRRAAGTDTQYF. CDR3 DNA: TGTGCCAGTAGAAGGGCCGCTGGCACAGATACGCAGTATTTT.

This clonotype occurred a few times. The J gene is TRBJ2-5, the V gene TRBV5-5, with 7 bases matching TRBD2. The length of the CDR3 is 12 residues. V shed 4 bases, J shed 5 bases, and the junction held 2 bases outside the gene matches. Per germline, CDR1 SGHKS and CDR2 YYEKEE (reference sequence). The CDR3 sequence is CASSGEGETQYF. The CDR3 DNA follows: TGTGCCAGCAGCGGGGAGGGGGAGACCCAGTACTTC.

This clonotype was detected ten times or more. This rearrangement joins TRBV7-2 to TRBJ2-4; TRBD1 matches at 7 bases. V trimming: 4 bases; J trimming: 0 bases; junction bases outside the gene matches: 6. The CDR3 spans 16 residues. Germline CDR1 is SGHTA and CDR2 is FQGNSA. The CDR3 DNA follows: TGTGCCAGCAGCTGGGGCCAGGGGGTAGCCAAAAACATTCAGTACTTC. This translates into CASSWGQGVAKNIQYF.

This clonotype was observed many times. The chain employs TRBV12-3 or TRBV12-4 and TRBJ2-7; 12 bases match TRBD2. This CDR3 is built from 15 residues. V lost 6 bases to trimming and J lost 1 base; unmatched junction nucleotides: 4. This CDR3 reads CASRRGLAGSYEQYF. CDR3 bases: TGTGCCAGCAGACGCGGACTAGCGGGATCCTACGAGCAGTACTTC.